Listed below are T cell receptor beta chains from one sample, sequenced in a study of neurological immune-mediated disorders. TCRdb re-derived calls from the 5' RACE reads in MiXCR, one entry per CDR3 protein. The table has around 66,000 distinct CDR3 sequences, less than 5.5% seen once. Sequenced: PBMCs. All receptors derive from a young woman with multiple sclerosis. Both conserved end residues are trimmed from each CDR3. D genes are given only for firm matches.

TRBJ1-4	NA	TRBV29-1	SVEGQTNEKLF
TRBJ1-2	NA	TRBV5-6	ASSLAYISVGYT
TRBJ1-3	NA	TRBV20-1	SAGRGSGNTIY
TRBJ1-2	TRBD1	TRBV12-3/TRBV12-4	ASSPEGQGSYGYT
TRBJ2-7	TRBD2	TRBV9	ASSVDGGADSYEQY
TRBJ2-7	NA	TRBV5-1	ASRLGSSYEQY
TRBJ1-1	NA	TRBV4-2	ASSQDKRNTEAF
TRBJ1-1	NA	TRBV19	ASRPGHNTEAF
TRBJ2-4	NA	TRBV3-1	ASSQEGPPYGPKNIQY
TRBJ2-2	TRBD1	TRBV29-1	SVEEGTGSGELF
TRBJ1-5	TRBD1	TRBV20-1	SARDLRGRDQPQH
TRBJ1-2	TRBD1	TRBV2	ATNKGTGSNYGYT
TRBJ1-3	NA	TRBV7-9	ATRGVSGNTIY
TRBJ2-1	NA	TRBV7-9	ASSNKGHEQF
TRBJ2-2	NA	TRBV7-3	ASSPSAAGELF
TRBJ2-3	NA	TRBV12-3/TRBV12-4	ASSPRSYSTDTQY
TRBJ2-7	NA	TRBV6-5	ASSPEGLPYEQY
TRBJ1-4	NA	TRBV10-3	AISESNRAGEKLF
TRBJ1-2	NA	TRBV28	ASSLIGNYGYT
TRBJ2-2	TRBD2	TRBV20-1	SASAGGGRNTGELF
TRBJ2-7	NA	TRBV5-6	ASSLLEEQY
TRBJ1-5	NA	TRBV29-1	SVATGTGDQPQN
TRBJ1-5	NA	TRBV10-3	AISDSGGAGQPQH
TRBJ2-1	TRBD2	TRBV7-9	ASSSYLAGGDNEQF
TRBJ2-2	TRBD1	TRBV7-2	ASSSRYTGTGGGGELF
TRBJ2-2	NA	TRBV2	ASSASTYTGELF
TRBJ1-5	TRBD1	TRBV12-5	ASGTGGSQPQN
TRBJ1-3	NA	TRBV5-1	ASSLGTSSGNTIY
TRBJ2-7	TRBD1	TRBV29-1	SVVGTGGSYEQY
TRBJ2-2	TRBD1	TRBV25-1	ASSGDRPGELF
TRBJ1-5	NA	TRBV3-1	ASSPGRREPQN
TRBJ2-7	TRBD2	TRBV20-1	SAPLALAGDEQY
TRBJ2-7	TRBD1	TRBV29-1	SAIKGQGTYEQY
TRBJ2-1	TRBD2	TRBV20-1	SALTSGGYNEQF
TRBJ2-3	NA	TRBV5-1	ASSLQHSTDTQY
TRBJ1-4	NA	TRBV20-1	SAYALRYEKLF
TRBJ1-1	TRBD1	TRBV20-1	SAHKGAGTEAF
TRBJ1-5	TRBD1	TRBV28	ASSYPSKTGWNNQPQN
TRBJ2-7	TRBD1	TRBV7-2	ASSPGQGAAYEQY
TRBJ1-5	NA	TRBV5-1	ASSLGDLMGNQPQH
TRBJ2-1	TRBD2	TRBV10-3	AISPRGGVGDEQF
TRBJ1-2	NA	TRBV29-1	SATSIYGYT
TRBJ1-5	TRBD1	TRBV20-1	SARALQGYQPQN
TRBJ2-5	TRBD2	TRBV6-1	ASSEGTSGGPQETQY
TRBJ2-1	TRBD1	TRBV20-1	SARAGTGFSHDNEQF
TRBJ2-7	TRBD1	TRBV20-1	SAIGTDTPYEQY
TRBJ1-5	TRBD1	TRBV5-1	ASSQGQGGQPQN